Listed below are T cell receptor beta chains from one sample, sequenced in a study of T cell repertoires in cytomegalovirus infection. TCRdb re-called the reads through MiXCR, storing one row per CDR3 protein. The sample yields roughly 240,000 distinct CDR3 sequences, 6.5% seen once. The sample consisted of PBMCs. The receptors come from a human donor in good health (CMV status not recorded). Some clones in this sample may be carry-over from other donors' samples. Each CDR3 is given with its conserved first and last residue. D genes are given only for firm matches. Size values are once, few and many counts, or a class for expanded clones, and some rows have none.

clone size: many
J gene: TRBJ2-7
V gene: TRBV2
D gene: -
CDR3 length: 13
CDR3 protein: CASSVLPLYEQYF
CDR3 DNA: TGTGCCAGCAGTGTACTACCCCTCTACGAGCAGTACTTC

clone size: many
J gene: TRBJ1-1
V gene: TRBV2
D gene: -
CDR3 length: 15
CDR3 protein: CASSESLSGNTEAFF
CDR3 DNA: TGTGCCAGCAGTGAAAGCCTCTCGGGGAACACTGAAGCTTTCTTT

clone size: many
J gene: TRBJ2-1
V gene: TRBV7-3
D gene: TRBD2
CDR3 length: 15
CDR3 protein: CASSQGTSGANEQFF
CDR3 DNA: TGTGCCAGCAGCCAGGGGACTAGCGGGGCCAATGAGCAGTTCTTC

clone size: many
J gene: TRBJ1-5
V gene: TRBV11-2
D gene: -
CDR3 length: 13
CDR3 protein: CASSLVSDQPQHF
CDR3 DNA: TGTGCCAGCAGCTTAGTTTCGGATCAGCCCCAGCATTTT

clone size: few
J gene: TRBJ2-2
V gene: TRBV20-1
D gene: -
CDR3 length: 13
CDR3 protein: CSARVRNTGELFF
CDR3 DNA: TGCAGTGCTCGGGTCCGAAACACCGGGGAGCTGTTTTTT

clone size: many
J gene: TRBJ1-6
V gene: TRBV20-1
D gene: TRBD1
CDR3 length: 18
CDR3 protein: CSARPRDRADSENSPLHF
CDR3 DNA: TGCAGTGCTAGACCCCGGGACAGGGCTGATTCGGAGAATTCACCCCTCCACTTT

clone size: -
J gene: TRBJ1-2
V gene: TRBV29-1
D gene: -
CDR3 length: 11
CDR3 protein: CSVVGRAGYTF
CDR3 DNA: TGCAGCGTTGTAGGACGGGCTGGCTACACCTTC

clone size: many
J gene: TRBJ1-2
V gene: TRBV19
D gene: TRBD1
CDR3 length: 14
CDR3 protein: CASTKDRGNYGYTF
CDR3 DNA: TGTGCCAGTACCAAGGACAGGGGTAACTATGGCTACACCTTC

clone size: many
J gene: TRBJ1-5
V gene: TRBV28
D gene: TRBD1
CDR3 length: 15
CDR3 protein: CASSSPTGFDQPQHF
CDR3 DNA: TGTGCCAGCAGTTCCCCGACAGGGTTCGATCAGCCCCAGCATTTT

clone size: many
J gene: TRBJ2-2
V gene: TRBV11-3
D gene: -
CDR3 length: 13
CDR3 protein: CASSSRVSGELFF
CDR3 DNA: TGTGCCAGCAGCTCCAGGGTCTCCGGGGAGCTGTTTTTT

clone size: few
J gene: TRBJ1-2
V gene: TRBV14
D gene: -
CDR3 length: 14
CDR3 protein: CASSLLRVADGYTF
CDR3 DNA: TGTGCCAGCAGCCTTCTACGGGTAGCCGATGGCTACACCTTC

clone size: many
J gene: TRBJ2-3
V gene: TRBV10-3
D gene: -
CDR3 length: 13
CDR3 protein: CAIRREEGDTQYF
CDR3 DNA: TGTGCCATCAGAAGGGAGGAGGGGGATACGCAGTATTTT

clone size: -
J gene: TRBJ2-1
V gene: TRBV10-3
D gene: -
CDR3 length: 13
CDR3 protein: CAIRAVKDNEQFF
CDR3 DNA: TGTGCCATCAGGGCAGTTAAAGACAATGAGCAGTTCTTC

clone size: once
J gene: TRBJ1-2
V gene: TRBV18
D gene: -
CDR3 length: 16
CDR3 protein: CASSPPSKGVNYGYTF
CDR3 DNA: TGTGCCAGCTCACCACCGAGCAAGGGAGTTAACTATGGCTACACCTTC

clone size: many
J gene: TRBJ2-7
V gene: TRBV3-1
D gene: -
CDR3 length: 13
CDR3 protein: CASSQERTGEQYF
CDR3 DNA: TGTGCCAGCAGCCAAGAACGGACCGGCGAGCAGTACTTC

clone size: many
J gene: TRBJ2-7
V gene: TRBV23-1
D gene: TRBD1
CDR3 length: 22
CDR3 protein: CASSLQTGAFAMGCHPLYEQYF
CDR3 DNA: TGCGCCAGCAGTTTGCAGACAGGGGCGTTTGCCATGGGATGCCATCCACTCTACGAGCAGTACTTC

clone size: few
J gene: TRBJ1-1
V gene: TRBV19
D gene: TRBD1
CDR3 length: 16
CDR3 protein: CASSRIGGEANTEAFF
CDR3 DNA: TGTGCCAGTAGTAGAATAGGGGGCGAGGCGAACACTGAAGCTTTCTTT

clone size: many
J gene: TRBJ2-5
V gene: TRBV29-1
D gene: TRBD1
CDR3 length: 13
CDR3 protein: CSVTRTGKETQYF
CDR3 DNA: TGCAGCGTGACTCGGACAGGGAAAGAGACCCAGTACTTC

clone size: many
J gene: TRBJ1-6
V gene: TRBV7-2
D gene: TRBD1
CDR3 length: 17
CDR3 protein: CASSFTKRQGYSSPLHF
CDR3 DNA: TGTGCCAGCAGCTTCACGAAGAGACAGGGCTATTCATCACCCCTCCACTTT

clone size: -
J gene: TRBJ2-7
V gene: TRBV18
D gene: -
CDR3 length: 14
CDR3 protein: CASSPPDRTYEQYF
CDR3 DNA: TGTGCCAGCTCACCACCTGACAGGACCTACGAGCAGTACTTC

clone size: many
J gene: TRBJ2-1
V gene: TRBV6-2/TRBV6-3
D gene: -
CDR3 length: 15
CDR3 protein: CASTFRRDSYNEQFF
CDR3 DNA: TGTGCCAGCACTTTTCGCCGGGATTCCTACAATGAGCAGTTCTTC

clone size: many
J gene: TRBJ2-5
V gene: TRBV29-1
D gene: -
CDR3 length: 12
CDR3 protein: CSGLTGQETQYF
CDR3 DNA: TGCAGCGGCCTGACAGGCCAAGAGACCCAGTACTTC

clone size: many
J gene: TRBJ1-1
V gene: TRBV7-9
D gene: -
CDR3 length: 17
CDR3 protein: CASSLGTGGRMNTEAFF
CDR3 DNA: TGTGCCAGCAGCTTAGGTACGGGAGGAAGAATGAACACTGAAGCTTTCTTT

clone size: many
J gene: TRBJ2-7
V gene: TRBV6-6
D gene: TRBD1
CDR3 length: 18
CDR3 protein: CASSWGQGIGMSSYEQYF
CDR3 DNA: TGTGCCAGCAGTTGGGGACAGGGAATAGGTATGTCATCCTACGAGCAGTACTTC

clone size: many
J gene: TRBJ2-6
V gene: TRBV6-1
D gene: -
CDR3 length: 15
CDR3 protein: CASSPRGPGANVLTF
CDR3 DNA: TGTGCCAGCAGTCCTCGGGGACCTGGGGCCAACGTCCTGACTTTC

clone size: many
J gene: TRBJ2-2
V gene: TRBV6-1
D gene: TRBD1
CDR3 length: 14
CDR3 protein: CAIPGQGLTGELFF
CDR3 DNA: TGTGCCATCCCGGGACAGGGGCTCACCGGGGAGCTGTTTTTT

clone size: -
J gene: TRBJ1-2
V gene: TRBV20-1
D gene: TRBD1
CDR3 length: 14
CDR3 protein: CSALGAGGRVGYTF
CDR3 DNA: TGCAGTGCCCTGGGGGCAGGGGGCCGGGTGGGCTACACCTTC

clone size: many
J gene: TRBJ2-1
V gene: TRBV7-7
D gene: -
CDR3 length: 15
CDR3 protein: CASSLGADGYNEQFF
CDR3 DNA: TGTGCTAGCAGCCTAGGAGCGGACGGTTACAATGAGCAGTTCTTC

clone size: many
J gene: TRBJ1-1
V gene: TRBV12-3/TRBV12-4
D gene: -
CDR3 length: 12
CDR3 protein: CASRYNTAEAFF
CDR3 DNA: TGTGCCAGCAGATACAATACAGCTGAAGCTTTCTTT

clone size: -
J gene: TRBJ2-1
V gene: TRBV7-2
D gene: -
CDR3 length: 15
CDR3 protein: CASSLIAETYNEQFF
CDR3 DNA: TGTGCCAGCAGCTTAATAGCGGAGACCTACAATGAGCAGTTCTTC

clone size: many
J gene: TRBJ2-5
V gene: TRBV20-1
D gene: -
CDR3 length: 12
CDR3 protein: CSAREVAETQYF
CDR3 DNA: TGCAGTGCTAGAGAGGTAGCGGAGACCCAGTACTTC

clone size: -
J gene: TRBJ1-1
V gene: TRBV7-2
D gene: -
CDR3 length: 13
CDR3 protein: CASSVGAGTEAFF
CDR3 DNA: TGTGCCAGCAGCGTGGGGGCAGGCACTGAAGCTTTCTTT

clone size: many
J gene: TRBJ2-3
V gene: TRBV24-1
D gene: -
CDR3 length: 15
CDR3 protein: CATSEPQGPTDTQYF
CDR3 DNA: TGTGCCACCAGTGAACCACAGGGACCCACAGATACGCAGTATTTT

clone size: -
J gene: TRBJ2-3
V gene: TRBV20-1
D gene: TRBD2
CDR3 length: 16
CDR3 protein: CSATNGGGSSTDTQYF
CDR3 DNA: TGCAGTGCTACGAACGGCGGGGGTTCTAGCACAGATACGCAGTATTTT

clone size: many
J gene: TRBJ2-7
V gene: TRBV10-3
D gene: TRBD1
CDR3 length: 16
CDR3 protein: CAISELGTGGSYEQYF
CDR3 DNA: TGTGCCATCAGTGAGTTGGGGACAGGGGGTTCCTACGAGCAGTACTTC

clone size: many
J gene: TRBJ2-3
V gene: TRBV11-2
D gene: TRBD1
CDR3 length: 15
CDR3 protein: CASSSEQGATDTQYF
CDR3 DNA: TGTGCCAGCAGCTCAGAGCAGGGGGCCACAGATACGCAGTATTTT

clone size: many
J gene: TRBJ1-1
V gene: TRBV2
D gene: -
CDR3 length: 11
CDR3 protein: CASSETFEAFF
CDR3 DNA: TGTGCCAGCAGTGAGACTTTTGAAGCTTTCTTT

clone size: many
J gene: TRBJ2-3
V gene: TRBV28
D gene: TRBD2
CDR3 length: 15
CDR3 protein: CASTSQAGATDTQYF
CDR3 DNA: TGTGCCAGCACCTCCCAAGCGGGAGCCACAGATACGCAGTATTTT

clone size: many
J gene: TRBJ1-1
V gene: TRBV7-9
D gene: -
CDR3 length: 13
CDR3 protein: CASSSGLGLSPFF
CDR3 DNA: TGTGCCAGCAGCTCTGGACTGGGACTCTCTCCTTTCTTT

clone size: many
J gene: TRBJ2-7
V gene: TRBV7-8
D gene: -
CDR3 length: 14
CDR3 protein: CASSLERGTYEQYF
CDR3 DNA: TGTGCCAGCAGCTTAGAACGCGGGACCTACGAGCAGTACTTC

clone size: many
J gene: TRBJ1-3
V gene: TRBV27
D gene: TRBD1
CDR3 length: 15
CDR3 protein: CASSSGGVGGNTIYF
CDR3 DNA: TGTGCCAGCAGTTCAGGGGGCGTTGGTGGAAACACCATATATTTT

clone size: many
J gene: TRBJ2-3
V gene: TRBV29-1
D gene: -
CDR3 length: 11
CDR3 protein: CSVTIADTQYF
CDR3 DNA: TGCAGCGTCACGATAGCAGATACGCAGTATTTT

clone size: many
J gene: TRBJ1-1
V gene: TRBV28
D gene: -
CDR3 length: 15
CDR3 protein: CASNQSGGRNTEAFF
CDR3 DNA: TGTGCCAGCAACCAAAGTGGGGGCCGGAACACTGAAGCTTTCTTT

clone size: -
J gene: TRBJ1-4
V gene: TRBV29-1
D gene: TRBD1
CDR3 length: 15
CDR3 protein: CSVEPPGQSNEKLFF
CDR3 DNA: TGCAGCGTTGAGCCACCGGGACAGAGTAATGAAAAACTGTTTTTT

clone size: many
J gene: TRBJ2-7
V gene: TRBV7-2
D gene: -
CDR3 length: 13
CDR3 protein: CASSPRGQYEQYF
CDR3 DNA: TGTGCCAGCAGCCCGCGGGGACAGTACGAGCAGTACTTC

clone size: many
J gene: TRBJ2-1
V gene: TRBV18
D gene: TRBD2
CDR3 length: 15
CDR3 protein: CASHPGGGSVNEQFF
CDR3 DNA: TGTGCCAGCCATCCAGGCGGGGGGTCTGTCAATGAGCAGTTCTTC

clone size: many
J gene: TRBJ1-2
V gene: TRBV5-6
D gene: -
CDR3 length: 13
CDR3 protein: CASRPTTNYGYTF
CDR3 DNA: TGTGCCAGCAGGCCGACAACGAACTATGGCTACACCTTC

clone size: many
J gene: TRBJ1-2
V gene: TRBV29-1
D gene: -
CDR3 length: 11
CDR3 protein: CSVVTVYGYTF
CDR3 DNA: TGCAGCGTTGTGACGGTCTATGGCTACACCTTC

clone size: many
J gene: TRBJ2-1
V gene: TRBV9
D gene: TRBD1
CDR3 length: 16
CDR3 protein: CASSGQETGGLDEQFF
CDR3 DNA: TGTGCCAGCAGCGGACAAGAGACAGGGGGTCTCGATGAGCAGTTCTTC

clone size: many
J gene: TRBJ2-7
V gene: TRBV6-6
D gene: TRBD1
CDR3 length: 14
CDR3 protein: CASRVDRSAGGQYF
CDR3 DNA: TGTGCCAGCAGGGTGGACAGGTCGGCGGGCGGGCAGTACTTC

clone size: many
J gene: TRBJ1-1
V gene: TRBV28
D gene: TRBD1
CDR3 length: 16
CDR3 protein: CASSKRTGGANTEAFF
CDR3 DNA: TGTGCCAGCAGCAAACGAACAGGGGGCGCGAACACTGAAGCTTTCTTT

clone size: many
J gene: TRBJ2-7
V gene: TRBV29-1
D gene: TRBD1
CDR3 length: 13
CDR3 protein: CSAQGGSLYEQYF
CDR3 DNA: TGCAGCGCCCAAGGGGGCTCTCTCTACGAGCAGTACTTC

clone size: many
J gene: TRBJ1-2
V gene: TRBV12-3/TRBV12-4
D gene: -
CDR3 length: 14
CDR3 protein: CASSPTVRAGGYTF
CDR3 DNA: TGTGCCAGCAGCCCGACAGTTCGGGCTGGTGGCTACACCTTC